The 15 T cell receptor beta chains in this list originate from one sample, sequenced in a study of control samples from healthy donors and cancer patients. Assay: immunoSEQ multiplex PCR; the TCRdb copy retains only in-frame clones and omits some. The data hold tens of thousands of clones, with around 95% observed a single time. Sequenced sample: blood. All receptors derive from a woman aged 25 to 39 in good health.

The chain couples TRBV9 to TRBJ2-3, with 10 nucleotides matching TRBD1. CDR1 is SGDLS and CDR2 is YYNGEE in the germline V gene. The length of the CDR3 is 14 residues. Germline trimming cut 2 bases from V and 4 bases from J; bases unmatched to any gene: 1. In nucleotides, the CDR3 is TGTGCCAGCAGCGTCGGGACAGGGGCAGATACGCAGTATTTT. Residues: CASSVGTGADTQYF.

The V call is TRBV5-1, the J call TRBJ2-7; 7 nucleotides align to TRBD1. The CDR3 runs to 13 residues. J gave up 5 bases and V 1 base, and 3 bases lay outside the gene matches. Germline assignment: CDR1 SGHRS and CDR2 YFSETQ. CDR3 in amino acids: CASSLNRGHEQYF. The CDR3 DNA is TGCGCCAGCAGCTTGAACAGGGGCCACGAGCAGTACTTC.

The rearrangement uses TRBV27 and TRBJ2-6; possibly TRBD2 for D (6 bases). Trimming left V 1 base short and J 4 bases short, with 11 bases between. Per germline, CDR1 MNHEY and CDR2 SMNVEV (reference sequence). This CDR3 region has 16 residues. DNA for the CDR3: TGTGCCAGCAGTTTATTAGGAGGGAACGGGGCCAACGTCCTGACTTTC. Amino acids: CASSLLGGNGANVLTF.

This clone was recorded only once. This chain links TRBV6-5 with TRBJ2-7, with 12 bases lining up with TRBD2. Germline V CDR1 and CDR2: MNHEY, SVGAGI. V lost 6 bases to trimming and J lost 0 bases; unmatched junction nucleotides: 3. There are 15 residues in the CDR3. Here the CDR3 reads CASSPTSGSSYEQYF. The CDR3 bases are TGTGCCAGCAGCCCGACTAGCGGGAGCTCCTACGAGCAGTACTTC.

Here the CDR3 reads CASSIDEGSGDGQFF. DNA of the CDR3: TGTGCCAGTAGTATAGATGAGGGTTCGGGCGATGGGCAGTTCTTC. This chain uses TRBV19 with TRBJ2-1; perhaps TRBD2 as D (5 bases). V was cut by 0 bases and J by 12 bases, with 18 bases left in between. This CDR3 contains 15 residues. CDR1 LNHDA and CDR2 SQIVND come from the germline V gene (reference sequence). The full variable domain, in which reference TRBV19 and TRBJ2-1 provide the parts outside the CDR3, is DGGITQSPKYLFRKEGQNVTLSCEQNLNHDAMYWYRQDPGQGLRLIYYSQIVNDFQKGDIAEGYSVSREKKESFPLTVTSAQKNPTAFYLCASSIDEGSGDGQFFGPGTRLTVL.

The chain uses TRBV20-1 and TRBJ2-1; the match to TRBD2 covers 7 bases. CDR1 is DFQATT and CDR2 is SNEGSKA in the germline V gene (reference sequence). The CDR3 extends over 15 amino acids. J lost 7 bases, V lost 3 bases, and 12 bases had no gene match. CDR3 in DNA: TGCAGTGCTAGTAGGGGAAGGCGGGAGCGGAATGAGCAGTTCTTC. Its translation is CSASRGRRERNEQFF.

The sample holds one count of this clone. V gene TRBV28 combines with J gene TRBJ1-4; 7 bases fit TRBD1. This CDR3 spans 15 amino acids. V trimming: 6 bases; J trimming: 8 bases; junction bases outside the gene matches: 12. The germline V gene has CDR1 MDHEN and CDR2 SYDVKM. The CDR3 nucleotides are TGTGCCAGCAGGAGCTTGACAGGGCCCGGAGAAAAACTGTTTTTT. This codes for CASRSLTGPGEKLFF.

This clone appeared once. This sequence joins TRBV5-1 and TRBJ2-1; no firm D call. Germline CDR1 SGHRS, CDR2 YFSETQ. The CDR3 consists of 11 residues. The V gene lost 0 bases and the J gene lost 9 bases, with 4 bases spanning the gap. CDR3 amino acids: CASSLGGEQFF. Written as DNA, the CDR3 is TGCGCCAGCAGCTTGGGGGGTGAGCAGTTCTTC.

V is TRBV19 and J is TRBJ2-7, with 13 nucleotides matching TRBD2. CDR3 size: 17 residues. J gave up 2 bases and V 5 bases, and 9 bases lay outside the gene matches. Germline assignment: CDR1 LNHDA and CDR2 SQIVND (reference sequence). The CDR3 here is CASSSRTSGSPTYEQYF. DNA for the CDR3: TGTGCCAGTAGTTCACGGACTAGCGGGAGTCCTACCTACGAGCAGTACTTC.

As for this clone: The sample has other DNA sequences that encode this CDR3 too. This chain connects TRBV6-5 to TRBJ1-1, with TRBD1 identical over 8 bases. CDR3 length: 12 amino acids. Germline lookup yields CDR1 MNHEY and CDR2 SVGAGI. V shed 6 bases, J shed 8 bases, and the junction held 5 bases outside the gene matches. The CDR3 nucleotides are TGTGCCAGCAGCTATCGGACAGGGGAAGCTTTCTTT. As protein: CASSYRTGEAFF.

The genes are TRBV30 and TRBJ1-2; D remains ambiguous. The CDR3 extends over 11 amino acids. Trimming pared 5 bases from V and 1 base from J, leaving 5 bases between. Looked up from germline, CDR1 is GTSNPN and CDR2 is SVGIG (reference sequence). As DNA, the CDR3 is TGTGCCTGGGAAATTAACTATGGCTACACCTTC. Protein product: CAWEINYGYTF.

The genes are TRBV28 and TRBJ2-1; D perhaps matches TRBD2 (7 bases). Trimming left V 3 bases short and J 9 bases short, with 15 bases between. Germline loops: CDR1 MDHEN, CDR2 SYDVKM. The CDR3 length is 14 residues. Here the CDR3 DNA reads TGTGCCAGCAGTTTCACCCCTAGGGGGGGTGAGCAGTTCTTC. Amino acids: CASSFTPRGGEQFF.

This chain connects TRBV5-1 to TRBJ2-2; D uncertain. The V gene lost 1 base and the J gene lost 0 bases, with 7 bases spanning the gap. From germline, CDR1 is SGHRS and CDR2 YFSETQ. There are 15 residues in the CDR3. DNA of the CDR3: TGCGCCAGCAGCTTGACAGAAACGAACACCGGGGAGCTGTTTTTT. As protein: CASSLTETNTGELFF. The whole variable domain, filled in from reference TRBV5-1 and TRBJ2-2, reads KAGVTQTPRYLIKTRGQQVTLSCSPISGHRSVSWYQQTPGQGLQFLFEYFSETQRNKGNFPGRFSGRQFSNSRSEMNVSTLELGDSALYLCASSLTETNTGELFFGEGSRLTVL.

V gene TRBV3-1 (or the pseudogene TRBV3-2) combines with J gene TRBJ1-1; D not certain. Germline values: CDR1 LGHDT, CDR2 YNNKEL (reference sequence). V was trimmed by 0 bases and J by 7 bases, leaving 6 bases between them. The length of the CDR3 is 12 residues. CDR3: CASSQDLGEAFF. The CDR3 DNA sequence: TGTGCCAGCAGCCAAGATCTTGGTGAAGCTTTCTTT.

This chain links TRBV5-1 with TRBJ2-1; D perhaps matches TRBD1 (6 bases). V lost 5 bases to trimming and J lost 0 bases, with 12 bases between them. The CDR3 loop spans 15 amino acids. Germline CDR1 and CDR2: SGHRS and YFSETQ. As DNA, the CDR3 is TGCGCCAGCAGTTTGTCACAGGGCTCCTACAATGAGCAGTTCTTC. This gives the protein CASSLSQGSYNEQFF.